The rows below give T cell receptor beta chains drawn from one sample of a study of T cells in Graves' hyperthyroidism and ophthalmopathy. TCRdb redid the calling of the multiplex PCR reads with MiXCR, one entry per CDR3 protein. The repertoire holds 300,000 to 450,000 distinct CDR3 sequences, with about 15% as singletons. Sequencing was carried out using blood. Receptors were obtained from a woman in her thirties with Graves' hyperthyroidism. Both conserved end residues are part of each CDR3. Fields, in order: clone size, V gene, J gene, CDR3 protein. The size of a clone is reported for some rows only, either as once, few or many, or as a class for expanded clones.

>few|TRBV6-1|TRBJ2-5
CASKGNQGARTQETQYF
>once|TRBV5-1|TRBJ2-7
CASSTDRLDFEQYF
>NA|TRBV11-2|TRBJ2-5
CASSASLYQETQYF
>few|TRBV7-2|TRBJ2-5
CASSLVGGVGETQYF
>few|TRBV6-1|TRBJ1-1
CASTRQGANTEAFF
>NA|TRBV19|TRBJ2-7
CASSETATYEQYF
>few|TRBV11-2|TRBJ2-3
CASSLKSLGQGGTDTQYF
>NA|TRBV11-2|TRBJ1-6
CASSQVTALNSPLHF
>many|TRBV6-5|TRBJ2-1
CASSYGGDEQFF
>many|TRBV20-1|TRBJ1-2
CSALPGHVLYGYTF
>many|TRBV20-1|TRBJ2-1
CSASNLRSGIDEQFF
>few|TRBV19|TRBJ1-1
CASSWGTGGPPEAFF
>NA|TRBV18|TRBJ2-7
CASSPGGDRAYEQYF